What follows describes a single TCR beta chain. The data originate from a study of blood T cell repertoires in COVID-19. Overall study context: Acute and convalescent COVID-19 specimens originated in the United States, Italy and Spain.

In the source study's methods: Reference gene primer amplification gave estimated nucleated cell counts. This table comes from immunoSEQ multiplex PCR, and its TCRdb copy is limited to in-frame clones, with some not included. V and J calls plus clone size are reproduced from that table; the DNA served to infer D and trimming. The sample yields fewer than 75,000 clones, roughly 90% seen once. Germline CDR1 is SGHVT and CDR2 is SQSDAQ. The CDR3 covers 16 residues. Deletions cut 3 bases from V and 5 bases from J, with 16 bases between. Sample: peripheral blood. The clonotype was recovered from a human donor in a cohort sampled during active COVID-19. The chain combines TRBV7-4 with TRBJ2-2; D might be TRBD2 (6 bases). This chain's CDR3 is CASSLGRKRTTGELFF. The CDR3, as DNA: TGTGCCAGCAGCTTGGGGAGGAAACGAACGACCGGGGAGCTGTTTTTT. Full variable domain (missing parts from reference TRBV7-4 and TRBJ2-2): GAGVSQSPRYKVAKRGRDVALRCDSISGHVTLYWYRQTLGQGSEVLTYSQSDAQRDKSGRPSGRFSAERPERSVSTLKIQRTEQGDSAVYLCASSLGRKRTTGELFFGEGSRLTVL.